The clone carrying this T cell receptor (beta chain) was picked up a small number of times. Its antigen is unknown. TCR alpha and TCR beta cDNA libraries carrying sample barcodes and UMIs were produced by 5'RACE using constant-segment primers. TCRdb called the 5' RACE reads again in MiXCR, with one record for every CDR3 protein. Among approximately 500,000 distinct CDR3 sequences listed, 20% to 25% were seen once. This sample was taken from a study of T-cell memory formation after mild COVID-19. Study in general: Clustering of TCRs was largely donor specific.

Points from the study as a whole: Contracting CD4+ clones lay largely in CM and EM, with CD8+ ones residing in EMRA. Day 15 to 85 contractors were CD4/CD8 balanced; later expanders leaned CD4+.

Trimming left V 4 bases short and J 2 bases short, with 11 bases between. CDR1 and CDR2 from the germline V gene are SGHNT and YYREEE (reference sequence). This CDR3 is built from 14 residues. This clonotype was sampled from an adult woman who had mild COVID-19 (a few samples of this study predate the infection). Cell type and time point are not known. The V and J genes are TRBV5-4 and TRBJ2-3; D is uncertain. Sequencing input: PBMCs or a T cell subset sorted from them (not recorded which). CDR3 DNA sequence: TGTGCCAGCAGCCCGATGACCCCCACAGATACGCAGTATTTT. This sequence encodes CASSPMTPTDTQYF.